This entry is about one T cell receptor beta chain. What it recognizes is unknown. The germline CDR1 and CDR2 sequences are MNHEY and SMNVEV (reference sequence). V lost 1 base and J lost 2, with 12 bases in between. The CDR3 loop spans 15 amino acids. This specimen comes from a study of identical twins. Overall study results and limits: Models underestimated TCR alpha sharing (out-of-frame) in monozygotic twins. Insertions were reduced in abundant cord blood beta clonotypes but not in memory repertoires.

Template switching introduced a universal primer site, and the cDNA bore unique molecular identifiers. TCRdb re-called the 5' RACE reads through MiXCR, storing one row per CDR3 protein. The top ten hold approximately 3.2% of the sample, which has a few hundred thousand distinct CDR3 sequences, around 9.6% seen once. The data also belong to a second study, concerning yellow fever vaccine responses in identical twins.

Sequenced material: PBMCs. The chain uses TRBV27 and TRBJ2-7; no clear D gene. The source of this sequence is a woman under 30 in good health. This CDR3 reads CASSLYWAPAYEQYF. DNA for the CDR3: TGTGCCAGCAGTTTATACTGGGCCCCAGCCTACGAGCAGTACTTC.